This TCR beta chain was observed in a study of shared clonotypes between healthy human individuals. At the level of the study: Serving as donors were two women and three men, whose ages spanned 18 to 49.

Splitting of each subset's genomic DNA was done evenly across several immunoSEQ plates. Clones were sequenced by immunoSEQ multiplex PCR, and TCRdb holds only the in-frame ones, with some missing. The sample carries some 790,000 clones, roughly two thirds recorded once. This clone has just a few counts. Its target is not known. The study, taken as a whole, reports: When naive CD4 clonotypes were compared across several donors, roughly 4.9% were shared.

V was pared by 4 bases and J by 2 bases, with 7 bases of the junction left unmatched. This CDR3 has 14 residues. Germline lookup yields CDR1 GTSNPN and CDR2 SVGIG (reference sequence). Every contributor of samples was a Caucasian grown-up residing in Nashville, Tennessee. Input material: memory CD4+ T cells sorted from blood. Documented subset: CD45RA-negative fraction. The gene calls are TRBV30 and TRBJ2-7, with 8 bases that match TRBD2. The TCR was taken from a woman younger than 45 in good health. The CDR3 sequence is CAWTPTSGAYEQYF. The DNA for the CDR3 is TGTGCCTGGACTCCTACTAGCGGCGCCTACGAGCAGTACTTC. The full variable domain, completed using reference TRBV30 and TRBJ2-7, is SQTIHQWPATLVQPVGSPLSLECTVEGTSNPNLYWYRQAAGRGLQLLFYSVGIGQISSEVPQNLSASRPQDRQFILSSKKLLLSDSGFYLCAWTPTSGAYEQYFGPGTRLTVT.